This T cell receptor beta chain is drawn from a study of blood T cell repertoires in COVID-19. Study background: Whether acute or convalescent, the COVID-19 samples came from the United States, Italy and Spain. PBMCs, B-cell-depleted T cells, or T cells provided the cDNA or gDNA that made up the material.

Original methodology: Amplification from reference gene primers served as the basis for estimated nucleated cell counts. Sequencing used immunoSEQ multiplex PCR; TCRdb keeps in-frame clones, though not all of them. D and trimming come from the DNA, and the V and J calls and clone size come from that table. The sample lists 150,000 or so clones; 70% to 90% were seen once. With 5 bases removed from V and 4 bases from J, the gap between germline ends came to 14 bases. Germline V gene data show CDR1 as MDHEN and CDR2 as SYDVKM. The CDR3 consists of 15 residues. The TCR comes from a man aged 55-75 years with active or convalescent COVID-19. The chain links TRBV28 to TRBJ2-2, with a possible D match to TRBD2 (7 bases). The sample taken for sequencing was peripheral blood. CDR3 sequence: CASSVGGPGTGELFF. Written as DNA, the CDR3 is TGTGCCAGCAGTGTCGGGGGGCCGGGCACCGGGGAGCTGTTTTTT.